The present T cell receptor beta chain was sequenced within a study of a mutant IDH1 vaccine in newly diagnosed glioma. Study-level background: Treatment recipients were approximately 62% male and around 40% female, and their mean age was approximately 42 years. Every participant had undergone radiotherapy, temozolomide, or both before, and most underwent both. Study-level results: The vaccine induced immune responses, and these occurred in around 93% of patients. Pseudoprogression apparently tracked independently of changes in top peripheral T cell clonotypes.

As for time point: baseline, week 1 (first vaccination visit). Treatment denoted: pre-vaccination baseline after standard-of-care therapy. Libraries were prepared by immunoSEQ multiplex PCR; TCRdb keeps only in-frame clonotypes and omits some of them. The table lists 24,000 or so clones, 93% of them singletons. CDR3 length: 15 amino acids. Germline V gene sequence: CDR1 KGHSH, CDR2 LQKENI. J gave up 9 bases and V 3 bases, and 11 bases lay outside the gene matches. Details on this clone: The antigen is unknown.

The gene calls are TRBV18 and TRBJ1-5, with TRBD1 matching over 7 bases. This receptor was obtained from a middle-aged man with glioma. The sample here was PBMCs, taken from a glioma patient treated with radiotherapy, temozolomide or both. DNA of the CDR3: TGTGCCAGCTCACCCCTAAAGGGGGCCCCTTCGCCCCAGCATTTT. This translates into CASSPLKGAPSPQHF. The full variable domain, in which reference TRBV18 and TRBJ1-5 provide the parts outside the CDR3, is NAGVMQNPRHLVRRRGQEARLRCSPMKGHSHVYWYRQLPEEGLKFMVYLQKENIIDESGMPKERFSAEFPKEGPSILRIQQVVRGDSAAYFCASSPLKGAPSPQHFGDGTRLSIL.